Shown below are 15 T cell receptor beta chains from a single sample sequenced in a study of CD8+CD57+ T cells in acquired aplastic anemia. The use of genomic DNA as template underpinned the TCR beta VDJ and CDR3 profiling. Each CDR3 protein is one row after TCRdb ran MiXCR on the reads. The table lists 220,000 or so distinct CDR3 sequences, around three fifths of them singletons, with roughly 50% in the top ten. Sequenced patients had shown CD8+CD57+ cell expansion by flow cytometry. The sample was sorted CD4+, CD8+, or CD8+CD57+ T cells (not recorded which) from PBMCs. These receptors originate from a human donor with aplastic anemia.

This sequence joins TRBV20-1 and TRBJ2-6; 11 bases agree with TRBD2. Per germline, CDR1 DFQATT and CDR2 SNEGSKA (reference sequence). V was clipped by 3 bases and J by 4 bases; unmatched bases: 5. This CDR3 has 16 amino acids. This CDR3 reads CSASLAGGSGANVLTF. CDR3 DNA sequence: TGCAGTGCTAGTCTAGCGGGGGGTTCGGGGGCCAACGTCCTGACTTTC.

The chain employs TRBV19 and TRBJ1-1, with a weak D call TRBD1 (6 bases). The CDR3 spans 17 residues. With 5 bases removed from V and 0 bases from J, the gap between germline ends came to 19 bases. In germline, CDR1 is LNHDA, CDR2 SQIVND (reference sequence). CDR3 loop: CASSHNGYREVNTEAFF. CDR3 in DNA: TGTGCCAGTAGTCATAATGGGTACAGGGAGGTGAACACTGAAGCTTTCTTT. The full variable domain, in which reference TRBV19 and TRBJ1-1 provide the parts outside the CDR3, is DGGITQSPKYLFRKEGQNVTLSCEQNLNHDAMYWYRQDPGQGLRLIYYSQIVNDFQKGDIAEGYSVSREKKESFPLTVTSAQKNPTAFYLCASSHNGYREVNTEAFFGQGTRLTVV.

The rearrangement uses TRBV19 and TRBJ2-5, with 7 bases lining up with TRBD1. With V trimmed by 3 bases and J by 5 bases, 9 bases remained unmatched. CDR3 size: 15 residues. Germline loops: CDR1 LNHDA, CDR2 SQIVND (reference sequence). CDR3 residues: CASSITLTGTETQYF. CDR3 coding DNA: TGTGCCAGTAGTATCACTCTGACAGGGACCGAGACCCAGTACTTC.

The chain carries TRBV15 and TRBJ1-6, with 7 bases matching TRBD1. Trimming removed 3 bases from V and 7 bases from J; junction bases left unmatched: 6. Germline V gene lookup returns CDR1 LNHNV and CDR2 YYDKDF (reference sequence). CDR3 length equals 15 residues. The CDR3 DNA reads as TGTGCCACCAGCAGCTCGGGACAGTTAAATTCACCCCTCCACTTT. It specifies CATSSSGQLNSPLHF.

The chain joins TRBV6-1 to TRBJ1-1, with 7 bases lining up with TRBD1. CDR3 length: 13 amino acids. Per germline, CDR1 MNHNS and CDR2 SASEGT. The junction had 1 base not matched to a gene; V was cut back by 0 bases and J by 6 bases. CDR3 in amino acids: CASSEATGSEAFF. CDR3 in DNA: TGTGCCAGCAGTGAAGCGACAGGGTCTGAAGCTTTCTTT.

In its sample, this clonotype was seen a few times. This chain connects TRBV7-9 to TRBJ1-5, with D tentatively TRBD1 (6 bases). This CDR3 contains 14 residues. Germline V gene data show CDR1 as SEHNR and CDR2 as FQNEAQ (reference sequence). V was clipped by 3 bases and J by 5 bases, with 11 bases between them. The DNA for the CDR3 is TGTGCCAGCAGCTTTGGACAGCAAGATCAGCCCCAGCATTTT. Its protein is CASSFGQQDQPQHF.

Points on this clonotype: The germline gene is not matched at one end of the junction; a read error may be the cause. This rearrangement joins TRBV7-9 to TRBJ2-1; 14 nucleotides match TRBD2. CDR1 and CDR2 (germline): SEHNR, FQNEAQ (reference sequence). The CDR3 has 16 amino acids. CDR3: CASSLGGLAGANEQFF. CDR3 nucleotide sequence: TGCGCCAGCAGCTTGGGGGGACTAGCGGGAGCCAATGAGCAGTTCTTC.

This chain connects TRBV7-3 to TRBJ2-1; 7 bases agree with TRBD2. J lost 6 bases, V lost 4 bases, and 9 bases had no gene match. Germline V gene lookup returns CDR1 SGHTA and CDR2 FQGTGA. The CDR3 is 15 amino acids. The CDR3 here is CASSWMAGRGNEQFF. CDR3 nucleotide sequence: TGTGCCAGCAGCTGGATGGCGGGGAGGGGCAATGAGCAGTTCTTC.

The chain employs TRBV13 and TRBJ2-1; TRBD1 matches 7 bases. V gave up 8 bases and J gave up 11 bases; unmatched junction bases: 12. The CDR3 consists of 13 residues. Germline V gene lookup returns CDR1 PRHDT and CDR2 FYEKMQ (reference sequence). CDR3 DNA: TGTGCCAGCTTCGGGACAGCAACAATGAAGCAGTTCTTC. It encodes CASFGTATMKQFF.

The genes are TRBV7-2 and TRBJ2-1; D is unclear. Germline V gene lookup returns CDR1 SGHTA and CDR2 FQGNSA. Between the trimmed V and J ends, which lost 1 base and 12 bases, there was a span of 16 bases. The length of the CDR3 is 14 residues. CDR3 coding DNA: TGTGCCAGCAGCTTAGTCCCAGGTGGGGATACGCAGTTCTTC. Translating it yields CASSLVPGGDTQFF.

V is TRBV6-4 and J is TRBJ2-1; 8 bases match TRBD2. Germline loops: CDR1 MRHNA, CDR2 SNTAGT. CDR3 size: 15 residues. Trimming removed 2 bases from V and 5 bases from J; junction bases left unmatched: 5. The chain's CDR3 is CASSDGRGAHNEQFF. The CDR3 nucleotides read TGTGCCAGCAGTGACGGGCGGGGGGCGCACAATGAGCAGTTCTTC.

V is TRBV7-9 and J is TRBJ2-7; 9 nucleotides agree with TRBD2. J was trimmed by 6 bases and V by 8 bases; bases with no gene match: 11. CDR3 length: 14 residues. CDR1 and CDR2 from the germline V gene are SEHNR and FQNEAQ (reference sequence). Here the CDR3 DNA reads TGTGCCAGCGCTGACATACGCGGGAGGGCCGAGCAGTACTTC. Protein product: CASADIRGRAEQYF. The whole variable domain, remainder taken from reference TRBV7-9 and TRBJ2-7, is DTGVSQNPRHKITKRGQNVTFRCDPISEHNRLYWYRQTLGQGPEFLTYFQNEAQLEKSRLLSDRFSAERPKGSFSTLEIQRTEQGDSAMYLCASADIRGRAEQYFGPGTRLTVT.

This chain connects TRBV2 to TRBJ2-7; D is unclear. CDR1 and CDR2 from the germline V gene are SNHLY and FYNNEI. This CDR3 is built from 13 residues. V dropped 4 bases and J dropped 2 bases, with 9 bases sitting between them. The CDR3 here is CASSAGRTYEQYF. CDR3 coding DNA: TGTGCCAGCAGTGCCGGCAGAACCTACGAGCAGTACTTC.

This clonotype appeared once. V and J are TRBV20-1 and TRBJ2-7; 14 bases are a match to TRBD2. The CDR3 has 17 amino acids. V shed 5 bases and J 7 bases; nucleotides not matched to a gene: 16. From germline, CDR1 is DFQATT and CDR2 SNEGSKA (reference sequence). CDR3 nucleotide sequence: TGCAGTGCTGCCCCCCAGACTAGCGGGAGGGGTTGGGGGGAGCAGTACTTC. It specifies CSAAPQTSGRGWGEQYF.

This sequence joins TRBV25-1 and TRBJ2-1; possibly TRBD1 for D (6 bases). CDR3 size: 15 residues. V lost 3 bases and J lost 6, with 15 bases in between. In germline, CDR1 is MGHDK, CDR2 SYGVNS. As DNA, the CDR3 is TGTGCCAGCAGTGATCGTAGGGGGACCCTCAATGAGCAGTTCTTC. This codes for CASSDRRGTLNEQFF. Filled out from reference TRBV25-1 and TRBJ2-1, the complete variable domain reads EADIYQTPRYLVIGTGKKITLECSQTMGHDKMYWYQQDPGMELHLIHYSYGVNSTEKGDLSSESTVSRIRTEHFPLTLESARPSHTSQYLCASSDRRGTLNEQFFGPGTRLTVL.